This T cell receptor (beta chain) was sequenced in a study of Ad26.COV2.S vaccination and SARS-CoV-2 variants. TCRdb's copy holds only in-frame clones and misses some; the assay was immunoSEQ multiplex PCR. This sample has 300,000 to 350,000 clones, with around 88% found just once. Treatment given: approximately 18 received Ad26.COV2.S at low or high dose, single or two shots; 5 received placebo; per-sample allocation not given. The samples were gathered on day 63 after the first injection of vaccine or placebo. This clone was detected only once. The CDR3 runs 13 residues. The germline CDR1 and CDR2 sequences are LNHNV and YYDKDF (reference sequence). V gave up 4 bases and J gave up 6 bases, with 10 bases separating them.

The source of this sequence is a person aged 18-60 years who received the Ad26.COV2.S COVID-19 vaccine or a placebo. The chain joins TRBV15 to TRBJ2-1, with D tentatively TRBD1 (5 bases). The sample here was peripheral blood, taken in a trial of Ad26.COV2.S vaccine versus placebo. CDR3 sequence: CATSIGHRNEQFF. CDR3 bases: TGTGCCACCAGCATCGGACACCGCAATGAGCAGTTCTTC.